Below, 15 T cell receptor beta chains from the same sample are listed, as sequenced in a study of blood T cells in healthy people across ages. A sample-barcoded 5' primer and a J-beta primer mix were used in a second PCR of roughly 7 to 11 cycles. TCRdb redid the calling of the 5' RACE reads with MiXCR, one entry per CDR3 protein. The table has hundreds of thousands of distinct CDR3 sequences, about 27% seen once. The same data also went into a second study, on T cells of mothers and their children.

Sequenced material: blood. These receptors all come from a boy aged 2 to 9 in good health.

The rearrangement joins TRBV9 to TRBJ2-1; 7 nucleotides match TRBD2. Losses at the gene ends were 3 bases for V and 3 bases for J; bases not matched to a gene: 6. Looked up from germline, CDR1 is SGDLS and CDR2 is YYNGEE. The CDR3 runs to 15 residues. CDR3 loop: CASSASGVNYNEQFF. For the CDR3, the DNA is TGTGCCAGCAGCGCGAGCGGGGTAAACTACAATGAGCAGTTCTTC.

This clonotype was seen only a few times. One junction end does not reproduce the germline sequence, and a read error may be involved. The chain couples TRBV5-1 to TRBJ2-3; 8 positions match TRBD2. This CDR3 is 14 amino acids long. Germline V gives CDR1 SGHRS, CDR2 YFSETQ. Here the CDR3 DNA reads TGCGCCAGCAGCTTGAGCGGGGGCACAGATACGCGGTATTTT. Amino acids: CASSLSGGTDTRYF.

This chain connects TRBV24-1 to TRBJ2-3, with 10 bases identical to TRBD2. From germline, CDR1 is KGHDR and CDR2 SFDVKD. V shed 5 bases, J shed 6 bases, and the junction held 7 bases outside the gene matches. The length of the CDR3 is 15 residues. Here the CDR3 DNA reads TGTGCCACCAGTGCCGGGACTAGCGAGTGGGATACGCAGTATTTT. It is translated as CATSAGTSEWDTQYF.

V gene TRBV3-1 combines with J gene TRBJ2-2, with D possibly TRBD2 on 6 matching bases. V gave up 1 base and J gave up 7 bases, with 16 bases separating them. The CDR3 is 16 amino acids. Looked up from germline, CDR1 is LGHDT and CDR2 is YNNKEL (reference sequence). The chain's CDR3 is CASSQVVTRDSGELFF. The CDR3 region has the DNA TGTGCCAGCAGCCAAGTAGTGACTAGAGATAGCGGGGAGCTGTTTTTT.

This rearrangement joins TRBV20-1 to TRBJ2-3; the D is unclear. The CDR3 sequence is 12 residues long. V dropped 3 bases and J dropped 2 bases, with 6 bases sitting between them. Germline-derived CDR1 and CDR2 are DFQATT and SNEGSKA (reference sequence). The CDR3 nucleotides are TGCAGTGCTAGTACCCCCACAGATACGCAGTATTTT. It yields the protein CSASTPTDTQYF.

V gene TRBV12-3 or TRBV12-4 combines with J gene TRBJ2-3; 9 bases agree with TRBD1. The CDR3 consists of 13 residues. V trimming: 6 bases; J trimming: 6 bases; junction bases outside the gene matches: 4. The CDR3: CASSYRGRDTQYF. The DNA of the CDR3 is TGTGCCAGCAGCTACAGGGGGCGGGATACGCAGTATTTT.

This clonotype was detected a few times. J is TRBJ1-5 and V is TRBV5-6, with D tentatively TRBD1 (5 bases). Germline V gene data show CDR1 as SGHDT and CDR2 as YYEEEE. With 2 bases removed from V and 1 base from J, the gap between germline ends came to 10 bases. The CDR3 length is 15 residues. This CDR3 is CASSLGQASNQPQHF. The CDR3 coding sequence is TGTGCCAGCAGCTTAGGACAAGCCAGCAATCAGCCCCAGCATTTT.

The V gene is TRBV6-5, the J gene TRBJ1-2; the D gene is possibly TRBD1 (5 bases). Germline CDR1 MNHEY, CDR2 SVGAGI. Trimming cost V 6 bases and J 2 bases, with 13 bases left between them. The CDR3 extends over 14 amino acids. CDR3 in amino acids: CASSPDTWNYGYTF. CDR3 nucleotides: TGTGCCAGCAGCCCGGACACTTGGAACTATGGCTACACCTTC.

In its sample, this clonotype was seen a few times. V and J are TRBV5-1 and TRBJ1-1; D is undetermined. The CDR3 is made up of 13 amino acids. Germline CDR1 reads SGHRS; CDR2 reads YFSETQ. V was clipped by 0 bases and J by 8 bases, with 11 bases between them. Here the CDR3 reads CASSLGPPAEAFF. The CDR3 bases are TGCGCCAGCAGCTTGGGCCCACCGGCCGAAGCTTTCTTT.

The V gene is TRBV28, the J gene TRBJ1-5; D uncertain. Germline loops: CDR1 MDHEN, CDR2 SYDVKM. V was pared by 5 bases and J by 7 bases, with 24 bases between. The CDR3 spans 17 residues. CDR3 loop: CASSPWSLKGPRQPQHF. The CDR3 coding sequence is TGTGCCAGCAGTCCTTGGAGTCTCAAAGGGCCACGGCAGCCCCAGCATTTT.

The chain recombines TRBV6-6 with TRBJ1-5, with unresolved D. CDR3 size: 15 residues. Trimming left V 0 bases short and J 1 base short, with 7 bases between. Germline V gene sequence: CDR1 MNHNY, CDR2 SVGAGI (reference sequence). CDR3: CASSYSGSSNQPQHF. The CDR3 DNA is TGTGCCAGCAGTTACTCAGGCAGCAGCAATCAGCCCCAGCATTTT.

The V gene is TRBV2, the J gene TRBJ2-1; 8 nucleotides line up with TRBD2. The germline V gene encodes CDR1 SNHLY and CDR2 FYNNEI. V was clipped by 6 bases and J by 2 bases; unmatched bases: 3. The CDR3 runs to 14 residues. This chain's CDR3 is CASRAGLAYNEQFF. The DNA of the CDR3 is TGTGCCAGCAGGGCGGGACTAGCCTACAATGAGCAGTTCTTC.

This clonotype was recorded a few times. The chain couples TRBV29-1 to TRBJ2-5; TRBD1 agrees at 12 bases. TRBJ2-1 matches the DNA end more closely, so the J call is doubtful. Germline V gene data show CDR1 as SQVTM and CDR2 as ANQGSEA. The CDR3 is made up of 13 amino acids. The DNA for the CDR3 is TGCAGCATCCGGGACAGGGGGCTTAATGAGCAGTTCTTC. The encoded protein is CSIRDRGLNEQFF.

This clonotype was recorded once. The chain links TRBV13 to TRBJ2-7; perhaps TRBD2 as D (5 bases). Germline values: CDR1 PRHDT, CDR2 FYEKMQ (reference sequence). This CDR3 is built from 15 residues. V was cut by 1 base and J by 2 bases, with 12 bases left in between. The CDR3 coding sequence is TGTGCCAGCAGCTTAGTGCCGGGATACCCCTACGAGCAGTACTTC. It encodes CASSLVPGYPYEQYF.

In its sample, this clonotype was seen a few times. The genes are TRBV27 and TRBJ2-7, with 11 bases that match TRBD2. Germline lookup yields CDR1 MNHEY and CDR2 SMNVEV (reference sequence). The CDR3 is 14 residues long. Trimming at V came to 6 bases and at J to 6 bases, leaving 7 bases not matched to a gene. The CDR3 DNA follows: TGTGCCAGCAGCCTAGCGGGAGGACTGGGCGAGCAGTACTTC. Translation: CASSLAGGLGEQYF.